This T cell receptor beta chain is drawn from a study of T cells in Graves' hyperthyroidism and ophthalmopathy. This clonotype was detected ten times or more. The CDR3 runs 14 residues. Germline V gives CDR1 MDHEN, CDR2 SYDVKM. V gave up 6 bases and J gave up 4 bases; unmatched junction bases: 5. What was amplified from RNA transcripts were TCR beta CDR3 regions. TCR CDR3 underwent first-round RT-PCR with the HTBI primer set. Using its own MiXCR run on the multiplex PCR reads, TCRdb lists one record per CDR3 protein. Of 250,000 to 300,000 distinct CDR3 sequences listed, approximately 15% are singletons.

Input material: blood. The clonotype was recovered from a woman in her thirties or forties with Graves' hyperthyroidism. This rearrangement joins TRBV28 to TRBJ1-4; 7 bases align to TRBD1. The CDR3 loop is CASRGGQLNEKLFF. The CDR3 DNA follows: TGTGCCAGCAGGGGGGGACAGCTTAATGAAAAACTGTTTTTT.